This is a list of T cell receptor beta chains from one sample in a study of human T cells and chemical hapten exposure. TCRdb reprocessed the RACE reads via MiXCR and lists one record per CDR3 protein. This sample has 62,000 or so distinct CDR3 sequences; roughly 11% occur once, and the top ten carry approximately 5.5%. Specimen: whole blood, collected in connection with sensitization to the hapten diphenylcyclopropenone (DPC). The source is a woman aged 45 to 65 with alopecia areata. Some clones in this sample may be carry-over from other donors' samples. CDR3s include the opening cysteine and the closing phenylalanine or tryptophan. The D gene is left open where the match is weak. Clone size is stated in some rows and not others, as once, few, many or a class when expanded.

few,TRBV7-3,NA,TRBJ2-1,TGTGCCAGCAGCTTAGGGCTAGCTAGGGATGAGCAGTTCTTC,CASSLGLARDEQFF
many,TRBV9,TRBD2,TRBJ2-2,TGTGCCAGCAGCACCACCACTCGGACTAGCGGGAGTAGGGGCGGGGAGCTGTTTTTT,CASSTTTRTSGSRGGELFF
many,TRBV30,TRBD2,TRBJ2-2,TGTGCCTGGGCCGGGGGGTTAAACACCGGGGAGCTGTTTTTT,CAWAGGLNTGELFF
NA,TRBV3-1,TRBD2,TRBJ2-1,TGTGCCAGCAGACCGACTAGCGGGGGTCAACAGTTCTTC,CASRPTSGGQQFF
few,TRBV20-1,TRBD1,TRBJ2-7,TGCAGTGCTCTACAGGGGATTGGGTACGAGCAGTACTTC,CSALQGIGYEQYF
few,TRBV7-6,TRBD2,TRBJ2-3,TGTGCCAGCAGCTTAGCGCCAGGACTAGCGGGAGGAGATACGCAGTATTTT,CASSLAPGLAGGDTQYF
many,TRBV18,NA,TRBJ2-6,TGTGCCAGCTCACCACTCCCCGCCTCTGGGGCCAACGTCCTGACTTTC,CASSPLPASGANVLTF
many,TRBV3-1,TRBD1,TRBJ2-4,TGTGCCAGCAGCGACGGACAGGGGGCCGTGGCCAAAAACATTCAGTACTTC,CASSDGQGAVAKNIQYF
few,TRBV7-9,NA,TRBJ1-1,TGTGCCAGCAGCTTATCGGGGCTGAACACTGAAGCTTTCTTT,CASSLSGLNTEAFF
few,TRBV14,NA,TRBJ1-1,TGTGCCAGCAGCCAATTCTTGCGGGCTGAAGCTTTCTTT,CASSQFLRAEAFF
many,TRBV9,NA,TRBJ1-1,TGTGCCAGCAGCGCCCCGGACAGACCTAAGGGTGAAGCTTTCTTT,CASSAPDRPKGEAFF
few,TRBV25-1,NA,TRBJ2-6,TGTGCCAGCAGTGGTCACTCTGGGGCCAACGTCCTGACTTTC,CASSGHSGANVLTF
NA,TRBV7-9,NA,TRBJ1-6,TGTGCCAGCAGCCGACCAGAGAATTCACCCCTCCACTTT,CASSRPENSPLHF
NA,TRBV29-1,NA,TRBJ2-1,TGCAGCTGCCCCCGGGGTGGTGAGCAGTTCTTC,CSCPRGGEQFF
NA,TRBV28,TRBD2,TRBJ2-7,TGTGCCAGCAGTCTAGCGGGGGGCCGATCCTACGAGCAGTACTTC,CASSLAGGRSYEQYF
few,TRBV27,TRBD1,TRBJ2-2,TGTGCCAGCAGTCCCTGGACAGGGAAGGGCACCGGGGAGCTGTTTTTT,CASSPWTGKGTGELFF
many,TRBV29-1,NA,TRBJ1-1,TGCAGCGTTGAAGGGGAGACAATCTCGAACACTGAAGCTTTCTTT,CSVEGETISNTEAFF
many,TRBV18,TRBD1,TRBJ1-2,TGTGCCAGCTCACCGAGCAGGGGGCCGAACTATGGCTACACCTTC,CASSPSRGPNYGYTF
NA,TRBV12-3/TRBV12-4,NA,TRBJ1-1,TGTGCCAGCAGTTTAGCAAGGGCCTCACCTACGAACACTGAAGCTTTCTTT,CASSLARASPTNTEAFF
few,TRBV12-3/TRBV12-4,NA,TRBJ2-7,TGTGCCAGCAGTTTGACGGGAGTGAGCGAGCAGTACTTC,CASSLTGVSEQYF
many,TRBV20-1,NA,TRBJ1-6,TGCAGTGCTCAAAGGGGCCTCTCCGGGGATTCACCCCTCCACTTT,CSAQRGLSGDSPLHF
few,TRBV21-1,NA,TRBJ2-3,TGTGCCAGCACCCAGACTCAGAAGCACACAGATACGCAGTATTTT,CASTQTQKHTDTQYF
many,TRBV12-3/TRBV12-4,NA,TRBJ1-1,TGTGCCAGCCGGCTGAACACTGAAGCTTTCTTT,CASRLNTEAFF
NA,TRBV29-1,NA,TRBJ2-2,TGCAGCGTTGCGGGTTATACGGGGAACACCGGGGAGCTGTTTTTT,CSVAGYTGNTGELFF
few,TRBV7-2,NA,TRBJ2-7,TGTGCCAGCAGCTTAGGAGGTTACCTTCTCTACGAGCAGTACTTC,CASSLGGYLLYEQYF
NA,TRBV3-1,NA,TRBJ1-6,TGTGCCAGCAGCCATGGGGCTTCCCTCCACTTT,CASSHGASLHF
few,TRBV20-1,TRBD1,TRBJ2-1,TGCAGTGCTAGAGCATATGGACAGGGACGCTCCTACAATGAGCAGTTCTTC,CSARAYGQGRSYNEQFF
many,TRBV7-2,TRBD2,TRBJ2-3,TGTGCCAGCAGCTTCGGCGGGAGTGCAGATACGCAGTATTTT,CASSFGGSADTQYF
NA,TRBV14,NA,TRBJ2-2,TGTACCAGCAGCCAAGGGGGACGGACGAACACCGGGGAGCTGTTTTTT,CTSSQGGRTNTGELFF
few,TRBV10-1,NA,TRBJ2-1,TGCGCCAGCTCAACGGCCCGGTCTGAGCAGTTCTTC,CASSTARSEQFF
few,TRBV6-5,NA,TRBJ2-6,TGTGCCAGCAGTTGGGGCTTTGGGGCCAACGTCCTGACTTTC,CASSWGFGANVLTF
few,TRBV7-2,NA,TRBJ2-1,TGTGCCAGCAGATCAACCCAGGGTTTATACAATGAGCAGTTCTTC,CASRSTQGLYNEQFF
few,TRBV28,TRBD1,TRBJ2-1,TGTGCCAGCAGTTTCCGCGGGCAGGGGGCGCGTGTGGGCAATGAGCAGTTCTTC,CASSFRGQGARVGNEQFF
many,TRBV7-6,TRBD2,TRBJ2-1,TGTGCCAGCAGCTTAGCTCCAGCGGGAGGTGACAATGAGCAGTTCTTC,CASSLAPAGGDNEQFF
many,TRBV7-3,NA,TRBJ2-2,TGTGCCAGCAGTGGGCCCGCCGGGGAGCTGTTTTTT,CASSGPAGELFF
many,TRBV5-1,TRBD1,TRBJ2-3,TGCGCCAGCAGCCCATCAACAGGGGAACGGACAGATACGCAGTATTTT,CASSPSTGERTDTQYF
few,TRBV3-1,NA,TRBJ2-3,TGTGCCAGCAGCCTACAGTCCACAGATACGCAGTATTTT,CASSLQSTDTQYF
few,TRBV5-6,NA,TRBJ2-5,TGTGCCAGCAACAGGGTCCAAGAGACCCAGTACTTC,CASNRVQETQYF
many,TRBV29-1,TRBD1,TRBJ1-5,TGCAGCGTAAGGACAGGGGTCCAGCCCCAGCATTTT,CSVRTGVQPQHF
NA,TRBV6-2/TRBV6-3,TRBD1,TRBJ2-7,TGTGCCAGCAGAGCACCCCGGGACAGGGTTTCTACGAGGGAGTACTTC,CASRAPRDRVSTREYF
many,TRBV19,TRBD1,TRBJ2-7,TGTGCCAGCAAGAAGACCGGGACAGGGATCTTGGAGCAGTACTTC,CASKKTGTGILEQYF
many,TRBV18,TRBD1,TRBJ1-5,TGTGCCAGCTCGGGACAGGCCCATAACAATCAGCCCCAGCATTTT,CASSGQAHNNQPQHF
NA,TRBV19,NA,TRBJ1-1,TGTGCCAGTGGTATTAGGGGTATCAGGGATTTTTCTGAAGCTTTCTTT,CASGIRGIRDFSEAFF
many,TRBV5-1,NA,TRBJ2-3,TGCGCCAGCAGCCTGAGACAGGGAGGAGATACGCAGTATTTT,CASSLRQGGDTQYF
NA,TRBV7-9,TRBD1,TRBJ1-1,TGTGCCAGCAGCTTTGAAGACAGGGCGCCTAGAGCTTTCTTT,CASSFEDRAPRAFF